This T cell receptor beta chain comes out of a study of cytomegalovirus exposure and HLA in healthy donors. Findings and limits, study-wide: Most TCR sequences were rare, but some public TCRs occurred in many donors.

The V gene end was trimmed by 5 bases and the J gene end by 4 bases; junction bases not matched to a gene: 12. Germline-derived CDR1 and CDR2 are SGHAT and FQNNGV. The CDR3 is made up of 17 amino acids. Vbeta (60) and Jbeta (13) primers were used in the PCR. Clones were read by immunoSEQ multiplex PCR, and TCRdb kept only the in-frame ones, dropping some. The sample holds about 170,000 clones; about 80% are singletons and the top ten take roughly 1.9%. As concerns this clone: Its antigen remains unidentified.

Specimen: PBMCs. This receptor was identified in a woman in her thirties in good health and CMV-seropositive. This rearrangement joins TRBV11-2 to TRBJ2-1; 9 positions agree with TRBD2. The CDR3 DNA is TGTGCCAGCAGCAGTGGTAGCATAGCGGGGGTGTACAATGAGCAGTTCTTC. Translation gives CASSSGSIAGVYNEQFF. The complete variable domain, with remaining parts taken from reference TRBV11-2 and TRBJ2-1, reads EAGVAQSPRYKIIEKRQSVAFWCNPISGHATLYWYQQILGQGPKLLIQFQNNGVVDDSQLPKDRFSAERLKGVDSTLKIQPAKLEDSAVYLCASSSGSIAGVYNEQFFGPGTRLTVL.